This T cell receptor (beta chain) was sequenced in a study of tissue T cells after allogeneic stem cell transplantation. Measured with immunoSEQ multiplex PCR; TCRdb has only the in-frame clones, and not every one. Of 9,400 or so clones in the sample, around 62% were seen once. The CDR3 loop spans 18 amino acids. Germline-derived CDR1 and CDR2 are ENHRY and SYGVKD. The V gene end was trimmed by 4 bases and the J gene end by 2 bases; junction bases not matched to a gene: 8. This chain links TRBV10-3 with TRBJ2-3, with 14 nucleotides matching TRBD2. Material: tissue from the ileum, obtained at autopsy. The receptor comes from a woman between 18 and 50 years old with breast cancer. The CDR3 DNA reads TGTGCCATCAGTGGGGGACTAGCGGGAGCCCCTTACACAGATACGCAGTATTTT. This encodes CAISGGLAGAPYTDTQYF.